This record looks at one T cell receptor beta chain sequence and its context. This record belongs to a study of CD8+ T cells in alopecia areata. The CDR3 is 12 residues long. The germline V gene has CDR1 MGHDK and CDR2 SYGVNS. Trimming left V 6 bases short and J 5 bases short, with 8 bases between. After isolation, RNA underwent reverse transcription to generate cDNA as the sequencing template. The protocol was immunoSEQ multiplex PCR, while the TCRdb copy is restricted to in-frame clones and leaves out a portion. The sample records about 180,000 clones, 50% to 75% being singletons. V gene TRBV25-1 combines with J gene TRBJ1-5, with no clear D. The sample here was CD4+ T cells sorted from blood, taken at week 0. The TCR sequence derives from a human donor with alopecia areata. CDR3 sequence reads: CASSFGDQPQHF. CDR3 coding DNA: TGTGCCAGCAGCTTCGGGGATCAGCCCCAGCATTTT.